This T cell receptor beta chain is from a study of blood T cell repertoires in COVID-19 (dated by TCRdb to 2020 to 2021). Background for the entire study: Samples covering the acute and convalescent phases of COVID-19 were provided by collaborators in the United States, Italy and Spain. Samples were obtained from the ongoing ImmuneRACE study (first 160 participants) and from about 1,300 subjects provided by 6 global collaborators. The prospective study material was composed of cDNA or gDNA derived from T cells, B-cell-depleted T cells, or PBMCs. The dataset comprised deeply sampled blood TCRbeta repertoires from subjects exposed to, actively infected with, or recovered from COVID-19. A de-identified subject ID, COVID-19 status, age in years and sex were almost always included in the sample metadata. Where HLA class I and class II types were available, the types were taken from metadata supplied by the sample provider, not from assay-based typing. The repertoires were released in a freely available public database intended as a resource for research on the immune response to SARS-CoV-2.

Study-level results and caveats: The amount of clinical and demographic metadata varied by source and participant and was provided uncurated.

One collaborating source in Seattle enrolled patients during active infection and followed them longitudinally through the course of disease. Each collaborating institution followed its own protocols to collect whole blood in K2EDTA tubes. For TCRbeta analysis, collaborators shipped samples as frozen whole blood, isolated PBMCs, or DNA extracted from either of those sample types. Turning to this clone: Its binding antigen is unknown. The record has no base qualities; no much larger clone is one base away.

The immunoSEQ Assay, a bias-controlled multiplex PCR, was used to amplify TCRbeta CDR3 regions from genomic DNA. On the authors' methods: The number of nucleated cells in each sample was estimated by amplification of reference gene primers within the assay. To quantify the absolute abundance of each unique TCRbeta CDR3 rearrangement, sequence reads were collapsed and filtered. For each sample, productive Simpson clonality was calculated as the square root of Simpson's diversity index over productive rearrangements. Imported from immuneACCESS, the table was reduced by TCRdb to in-frame sequences with V and J called. These copies leave out some clones; in studies compared against another copy, an unresolved V gene accounts for under half, and the cause of the remainder is not known. That table gives V, J and clone size, and the DNA gave D and trimming. The sample contains more than 200,000 clones, around 87% of them found a single time. The top ten constitute about 5.2% of the sample.

At the junction V is shortened by 4 bases and J by 12 bases; bases outside the gene matches: 2. The CDR3 runs 11 amino acids, cysteine and phenylalanine included. Just CDR3 DNA is preserved here, 33 bases in frame from base 1. This receptor was taken from a woman aged 55-70 years with COVID-19, enrolled during active disease. Sequencing was performed on peripheral blood. Rearrangement joined TRBV12-3 or TRBV12-4 to TRBJ2-3; TRBD1 lines up with 9 middle nucleotides. CDR3 sequence: CASSSQGAQYF. The DNA sequence is as follows: TGTGCCAGCAGTTCACAGGGGGCACAGTATTTT.